This T cell receptor (beta chain) was retrieved from a study of T cells expressing NK-cell markers. Remarks on this clonotype: Its antigen is as yet unknown.

From its re-call of the 5' RACE reads, TCRdb lists each CDR3 protein once, without DNA. The listing contains about 400,000 distinct CDR3 sequences. The germline CDR1 and CDR2 sequences are SEHNR and FQNEAQ (reference sequence). The CDR3 sequence is 12 residues long. Overall study findings and caveats: Once again these clonotypes came out on top in the CD3+CD56-NKG2C+ fraction of a few donors. In several donors, dominant CD3+CD56+NKG2C+ clones formed roughly 1.0-7.5% of CD8+ cells.

V usage is TRBV7-9 and J usage is TRBJ2-5. Source material: blood T cells: a sorted CD56 or NKG2C T cell subset, CD4+ or CD8+ T cells, or bulk PBMC T cells (not recorded which). The clonotype comes from a woman aged 50 to 60 in good health. This CDR3 is CASSPVSETQYF.